The 4 T cell receptor beta chains below come from one sample, sequenced in a study of shared clonotypes between healthy human individuals. Data came from immunoSEQ multiplex PCR; TCRdb stores just in-frame clones and leaves some out. The top ten clones hold over 1% of a sample with some 1.5 million clones, 96% of them seen once. What was sequenced was naive CD4+ T cells sorted from blood. Subset reported: CD45RA+ positively selected. The receptors derive from a man between 25 and 39 years old in good health.

This chain uses TRBV2 with TRBJ2-7, with TRBD2 identical over 8 bases. Unmatched junction bases numbered 24, after V lost 6 bases and J lost 5 bases. CDR3 length: 19 amino acids. Per germline, CDR1 SNHLY and CDR2 FYNNEI. The CDR3 sequence: CASSGWRREGSGTVNEQYF. The CDR3 DNA is TGTGCCAGCAGCGGATGGAGGAGGGAGGGTAGCGGGACCGTAAACGAGCAGTACTTC.

The rearrangement joins TRBV30 to TRBJ2-1; 10 nucleotides align to TRBD2. CDR1 is GTSNPN, CDR2 SVGIG, per germline (reference sequence). The CDR3 is 17 amino acids. J lost 2 bases, V lost 3 bases, and 10 bases had no gene match. The chain's CDR3 is CAWSVSGRSIPYNEQFF. The DNA of the CDR3 is TGTGCCTGGAGCGTTAGCGGGAGGTCCATCCCCTACAATGAGCAGTTCTTC.

This clone appeared a single time. The genes are TRBV19 and TRBJ2-1; TRBD1 or TRBD2 may be the D gene (5 bases each). Deletions cut 9 bases from V and 0 bases from J, with 9 bases between. Germline V CDR1 and CDR2: LNHDA, SQIVND (reference sequence). The CDR3 has 13 amino acids. The CDR3 DNA sequence: TGTGCCAGCGGGGCCTCCTCCTACAATGAGCAGTTCTTC. It translates to CASGASSYNEQFF.

The DNA of the CDR3 is TGTGCCTGGAGTACGGGGGCGCTTACTGAAGCTTTCTTT. Translation gives CAWSTGALTEAFF. This chain links TRBV30 with TRBJ1-1, with D possibly TRBD1 on 6 matching bases. The CDR3 spans 13 residues. From germline, CDR1 is GTSNPN and CDR2 SVGIG (reference sequence). Trimming removed 2 bases from V and 5 bases from J, with 12 bases in between.